This is a list of T cell receptor beta chains from one sample in a study of blood T cells in healthy people across ages. TCRdb analysed the 5' RACE reads with MiXCR anew, one entry per CDR3 protein. The sample includes some 1.5 million distinct CDR3 sequences, 28% seen only once; the top ten take 7.7%. Sequenced sample: blood. These receptors originate from a woman in her twenties or thirties in good health. Both conserved end residues are trimmed from each CDR3. Fields, in order: clone size, V gene, CDR3 protein. Size values are once, few and many counts, or a class for expanded clones, and some rows have none.

clone_size: NA; v_call: TRBV18; cdr3_aa: ASSAFLGQGHEQY
clone_size: NA; v_call: TRBV4-1; cdr3_aa: ASSQVGGTSQETQY
clone_size: few; v_call: TRBV6-6; cdr3_aa: ASSFDPYGGYT
clone_size: few; v_call: TRBV5-1; cdr3_aa: ASLTETQY
clone_size: few; v_call: TRBV20-1; cdr3_aa: SASRRDSYNSPLH
clone_size: NA; v_call: TRBV30; cdr3_aa: AWSAGTAHQAF
clone_size: few; v_call: TRBV6-5; cdr3_aa: ASSLYGPGENTEAF
clone_size: NA; v_call: TRBV7-8; cdr3_aa: ASSPGLEVSYEQY
clone_size: many; v_call: TRBV29-1; cdr3_aa: SVWGTSKETQY
clone_size: many; v_call: TRBV5-1; cdr3_aa: ATSLLGIETQY
clone_size: many; v_call: TRBV20-1; cdr3_aa: SASQEPYEQY
clone_size: few; v_call: TRBV28; cdr3_aa: ASRYRRTMNTEAF
clone_size: many; v_call: TRBV4-2; cdr3_aa: ASSQEWASGGETQY
clone_size: few; v_call: TRBV11-2; cdr3_aa: ASSLDGYGQY
clone_size: few; v_call: TRBV2; cdr3_aa: ASSPMLLYGYT
clone_size: many; v_call: TRBV5-5; cdr3_aa: ASSLETGLSYEQY
clone_size: NA; v_call: TRBV5-1; cdr3_aa: VSSYGQGLPT
clone_size: NA; v_call: TRBV4-1; cdr3_aa: ASSLLGGRYEQY
clone_size: few; v_call: TRBV28; cdr3_aa: ASCRAGGQETQY
clone_size: NA; v_call: TRBV5-1; cdr3_aa: ASSRTGGYGYGYT
clone_size: many; v_call: TRBV4-1; cdr3_aa: ASSQGTEREQY
clone_size: NA; v_call: TRBV2; cdr3_aa: ASMVERGGRETQY
clone_size: NA; v_call: TRBV7-2; cdr3_aa: ASSQTAGLSTDTQY
clone_size: few; v_call: TRBV30; cdr3_aa: AWSEREGTQY
clone_size: many; v_call: TRBV20-1; cdr3_aa: SAVPQGVEQY
clone_size: few; v_call: TRBV7-2; cdr3_aa: ASSLRGTNYNEQF
clone_size: NA; v_call: TRBV24-1; cdr3_aa: ATRGLATDTQY
clone_size: once; v_call: TRBV24-1; cdr3_aa: ATSDPGPGNIQY
clone_size: NA; v_call: TRBV7-2; cdr3_aa: ASSFHLVGTGAYEQY
clone_size: NA; v_call: TRBV20-1; cdr3_aa: SARGPGTSGGRTDTQY
clone_size: few; v_call: TRBV12-3/TRBV12-4; cdr3_aa: ASSLTFGKNNEQY
clone_size: NA; v_call: TRBV9; cdr3_aa: ASSAGGRGLAGEAYEQY
clone_size: few; v_call: TRBV27; cdr3_aa: ASSSTFNEQF
clone_size: NA; v_call: TRBV29-1; cdr3_aa: SVGPTNNEQF
clone_size: few; v_call: TRBV28; cdr3_aa: ASSPEGGPLNEQF
clone_size: NA; v_call: TRBV20-1; cdr3_aa: SASSADYENEQY
clone_size: NA; v_call: TRBV5-1; cdr3_aa: ASRIQQGQSYGYT
clone_size: NA; v_call: TRBV5-1; cdr3_aa: ASSLFPRDINADGYT
clone_size: NA; v_call: TRBV7-9; cdr3_aa: ASSSSGTGGYYNEQF
clone_size: many; v_call: TRBV7-9; cdr3_aa: ASIPPGTSDNEQF
clone_size: NA; v_call: TRBV18; cdr3_aa: ASSPEQSYGYT